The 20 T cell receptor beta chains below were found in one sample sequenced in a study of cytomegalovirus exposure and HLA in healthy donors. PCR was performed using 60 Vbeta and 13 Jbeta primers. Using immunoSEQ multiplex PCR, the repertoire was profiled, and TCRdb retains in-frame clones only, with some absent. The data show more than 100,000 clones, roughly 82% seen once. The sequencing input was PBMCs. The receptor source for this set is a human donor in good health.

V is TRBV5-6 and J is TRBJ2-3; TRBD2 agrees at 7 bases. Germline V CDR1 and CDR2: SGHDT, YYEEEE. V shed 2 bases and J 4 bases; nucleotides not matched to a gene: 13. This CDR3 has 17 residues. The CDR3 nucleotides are TGTGCCAGCAGCTTAGGAGGGCGCGCGGGGGTACCAGATACGCAGTATTTT. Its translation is CASSLGGRAGVPDTQYF.

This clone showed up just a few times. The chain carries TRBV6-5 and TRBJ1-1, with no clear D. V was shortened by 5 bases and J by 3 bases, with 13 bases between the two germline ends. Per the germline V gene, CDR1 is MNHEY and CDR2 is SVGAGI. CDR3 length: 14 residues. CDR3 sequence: CASSEPGRYTEAFF. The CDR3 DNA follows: TGTGCCAGCAGTGAACCGGGAAGATACACTGAAGCTTTCTTT.

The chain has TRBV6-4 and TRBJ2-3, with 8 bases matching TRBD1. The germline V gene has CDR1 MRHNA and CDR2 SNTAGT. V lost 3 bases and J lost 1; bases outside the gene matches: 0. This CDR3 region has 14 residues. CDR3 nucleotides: TGTGCCAGCAGTGAGACAGGGGGCACAGATACGCAGTATTTT. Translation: CASSETGGTDTQYF.

This CDR3 reads CASTNGGSTGELFF. CDR3 DNA: TGTGCCAGTACTAATGGAGGGAGTACCGGGGAGCTGTTTTTT. This rearrangement joins TRBV19 to TRBJ2-2, with D possibly TRBD2 on 6 matching bases. The V end was cut by 7 bases, the J end by 5 bases, with 14 bases between. The CDR3 sequence is 14 residues long. Germline-derived CDR1 and CDR2 are LNHDA and SQIVND (reference sequence).

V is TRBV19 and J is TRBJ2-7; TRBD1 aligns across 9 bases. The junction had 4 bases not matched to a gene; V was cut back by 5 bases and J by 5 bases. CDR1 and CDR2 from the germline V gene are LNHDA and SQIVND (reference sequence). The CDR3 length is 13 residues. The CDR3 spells CASSPRTGDEQYF. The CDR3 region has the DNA TGTGCCAGTAGTCCTCGGACAGGGGACGAGCAGTACTTC.

The CDR3 protein is CASSRGGSNYGYTF. The CDR3 DNA is TGTGCCAGCAGCAGGGGGGGGTCTAACTATGGCTACACCTTC. This rearrangement joins TRBV11-2 to TRBJ1-2; a possible D gene is TRBD1 (6 bases). The CDR3 totals 14 residues. V lost 5 bases and J lost 0, with 10 bases in between. Germline loops: CDR1 SGHAT, CDR2 FQNNGV.

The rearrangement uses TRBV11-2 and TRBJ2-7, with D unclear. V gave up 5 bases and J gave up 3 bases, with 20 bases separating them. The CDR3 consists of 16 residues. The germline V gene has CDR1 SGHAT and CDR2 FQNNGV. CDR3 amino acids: CASSHPPDGYYYEQYF. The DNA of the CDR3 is TGTGCCAGCAGCCACCCCCCCGACGGGTACTACTACGAGCAGTACTTC.

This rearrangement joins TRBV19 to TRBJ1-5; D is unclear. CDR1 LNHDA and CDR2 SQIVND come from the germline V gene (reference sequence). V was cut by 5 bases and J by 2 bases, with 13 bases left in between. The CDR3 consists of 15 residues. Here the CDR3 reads CASSLYHRGNQPQHF. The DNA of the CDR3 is TGTGCCAGTAGTCTCTACCATCGGGGCAATCAGCCCCAGCATTTT.

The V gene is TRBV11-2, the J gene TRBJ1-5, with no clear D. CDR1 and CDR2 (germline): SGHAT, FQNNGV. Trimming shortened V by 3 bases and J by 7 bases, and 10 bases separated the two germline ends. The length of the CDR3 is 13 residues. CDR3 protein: CASSFSVRQPQHF. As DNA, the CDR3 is TGTGCCAGCAGCTTCAGCGTTCGACAGCCCCAGCATTTT.

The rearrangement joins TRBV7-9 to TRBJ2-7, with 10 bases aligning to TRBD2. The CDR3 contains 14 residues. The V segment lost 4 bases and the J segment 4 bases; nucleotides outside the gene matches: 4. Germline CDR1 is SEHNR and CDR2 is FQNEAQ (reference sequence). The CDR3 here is CASSSSGRKYEQYF. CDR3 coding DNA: TGTGCCAGCAGCTCTAGCGGGAGAAAGTACGAGCAGTACTTC.

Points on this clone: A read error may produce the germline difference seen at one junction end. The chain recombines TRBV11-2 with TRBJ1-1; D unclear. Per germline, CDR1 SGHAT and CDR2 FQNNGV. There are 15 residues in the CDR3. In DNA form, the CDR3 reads TGTGCCAGCATCAATCGGGGAGGGAGGAACGCTGAAGCTTTCTTT. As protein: CASINRGGRNAEAFF. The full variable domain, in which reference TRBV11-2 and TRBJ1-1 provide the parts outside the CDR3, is EAGVAQSPRYKIIEKRQSVAFWCNPISGHATLYWYQQILGQGPKLLIQFQNNGVVDDSQLPKDRFSAERLKGVDSTLKIQPAKLEDSAVYLCASINRGGRNAEAFFGQGTRLTVV.

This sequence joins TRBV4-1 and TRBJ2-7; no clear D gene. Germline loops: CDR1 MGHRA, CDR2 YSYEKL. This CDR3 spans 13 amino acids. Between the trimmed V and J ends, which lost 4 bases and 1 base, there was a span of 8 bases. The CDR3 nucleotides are TGCGCCAGCAGCCGGCACAGTTCCTACGAGCAGTACTTC. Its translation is CASSRHSSYEQYF.

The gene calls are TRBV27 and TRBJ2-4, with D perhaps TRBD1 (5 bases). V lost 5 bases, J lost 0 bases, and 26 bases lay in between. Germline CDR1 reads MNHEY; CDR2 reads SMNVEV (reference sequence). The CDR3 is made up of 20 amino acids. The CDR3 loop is CASSLHAPGDGHLAKNIQYF. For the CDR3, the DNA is TGTGCCAGCAGTCTCCACGCCCCCGGAGACGGACACCTAGCCAAAAACATTCAGTACTTC.

The CDR3 spells CASSQMGQRGNTIYF. For the CDR3, the DNA is TGTGCCAGCAGCCAAATGGGGCAAAGGGGAAACACCATATATTTT. The chain links TRBV11-3 to TRBJ1-3; a weak D match, TRBD1 (5 bases). The V and J ends lost 5 bases and 4 bases respectively, with 15 bases between them. Per germline, CDR1 SGHNT and CDR2 YENEEA. This CDR3 comprises 15 residues.

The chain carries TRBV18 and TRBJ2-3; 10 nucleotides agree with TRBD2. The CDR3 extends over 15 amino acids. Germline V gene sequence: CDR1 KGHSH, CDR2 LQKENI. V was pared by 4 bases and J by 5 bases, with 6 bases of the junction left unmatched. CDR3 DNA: TGTGCCAGCTCACGCACTCTAGCGGGAGAAGATACGCAGTATTTT. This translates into CASSRTLAGEDTQYF.

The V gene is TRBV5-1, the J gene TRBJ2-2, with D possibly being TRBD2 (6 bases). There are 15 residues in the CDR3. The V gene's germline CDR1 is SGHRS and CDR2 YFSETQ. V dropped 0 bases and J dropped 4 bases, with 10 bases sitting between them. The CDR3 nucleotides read TGCGCCAGCAGCTTGGTCGGGGGTGGCACCGGGGAGCTGTTTTTT. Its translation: CASSLVGGGTGELFF. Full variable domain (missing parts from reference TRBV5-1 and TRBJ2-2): KAGVTQTPRYLIKTRGQQVTLSCSPISGHRSVSWYQQTPGQGLQFLFEYFSETQRNKGNFPGRFSGRQFSNSRSEMNVSTLELGDSALYLCASSLVGGGTGELFFGEGSRLTVL.

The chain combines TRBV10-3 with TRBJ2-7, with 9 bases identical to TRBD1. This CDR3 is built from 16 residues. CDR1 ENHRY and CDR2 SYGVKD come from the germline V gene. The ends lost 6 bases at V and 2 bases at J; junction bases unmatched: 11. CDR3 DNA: TGTGCCATCAGCGGGACAGGGTTCGAAAGAGCCTACGAGCAGTACTTC. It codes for CAISGTGFERAYEQYF.

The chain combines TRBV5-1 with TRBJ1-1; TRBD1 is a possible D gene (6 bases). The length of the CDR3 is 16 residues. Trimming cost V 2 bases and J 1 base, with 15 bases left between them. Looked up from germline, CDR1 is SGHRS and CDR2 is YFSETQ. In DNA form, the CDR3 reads TGCGCCAGCAGCTTCGCTACAGGGAGGGCGAACACTGAAGCTTTCTTT. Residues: CASSFATGRANTEAFF.

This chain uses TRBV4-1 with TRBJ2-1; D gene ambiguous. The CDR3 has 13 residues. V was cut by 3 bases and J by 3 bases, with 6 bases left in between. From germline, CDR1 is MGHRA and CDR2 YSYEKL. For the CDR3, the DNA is TGCGCCAGCAGCCAGTTCAGCTACAATGAGCAGTTCTTC. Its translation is CASSQFSYNEQFF.

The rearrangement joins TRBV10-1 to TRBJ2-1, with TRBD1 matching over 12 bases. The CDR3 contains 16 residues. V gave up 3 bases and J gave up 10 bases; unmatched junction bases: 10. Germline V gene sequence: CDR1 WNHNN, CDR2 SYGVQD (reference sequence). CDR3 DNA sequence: TGCGCCAGCAGTGAAGCAGGGACAGGGGGCCTAGGGGAGCAGTTCTTC. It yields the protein CASSEAGTGGLGEQFF.